This T cell receptor (beta chain) was obtained from a study of T cell repertoires in cytomegalovirus infection (dated by TCRdb to the late 2010s). Study-level background: Alongside well-studied HLA-B-restricted epitopes, the peptide stimulations were aimed at recently identified HLA-C-restricted CMV epitopes, whose presentation resists viral immunomodulation. Donor HLA type was relevant to the analysis, because carriage of CMV infection together with the matching HLA type was indicated by public TCR beta signatures. On the study overall, not on this receptor specifically: Carriers of CMV infection plus the relevant HLA type were discriminated by the cumulative frequency of public TCR beta family members in the study cohort and in an independent approximately 340-donor cohort. In the ex vivo response, HLA-C-restricted CMV-specific TCR beta clonotypes were dominant, and in two of eight donors the single most frequent clonotype came from this HLA-C-restricted group.

Sequenced on an Illumina HiSeq 1500. TCRdb took the public reads, trimmed them with fastp at Q25, ran MiXCR for clone calling and kept in-frame beta chains. Rows with one shared CDR3 protein collapse into an entry with the most common genes and DNA. Within this sample are some 800,000 distinct CDR3 sequences, with roughly 33% of them counted one time only. The ten largest account for 9.5% to 15% of the sample. This clonotype was seen a few times. Which antigen it targets is not known. No base-level quality is on record; no much larger clone is a single base apart. Based on the germline V gene, the CDR1 and CDR2 sequences are SGHVS and FNYEAQ. From cysteine to phenylalanine, the CDR3 is 15 amino acids long. The DNA shown is the 45-base CDR3, in frame from base 1. The junction shows trimming of 0 bases on V and 6 bases on J, plus 12 bases between the germline ends. The treatment or condition label of this sample denotes: in vitro stimulation with specific CMV peptide epitopes to enrich CMV-specific T cells.

The receptor's source is a human donor in good health (CMV status not recorded). Some clones in this sample may be carry-over from other donors' samples. The V and J genes are TRBV7-6 and TRBJ2-1; confidence is insufficient to name the D gene. Sample: cultured CD8+ T cells from PBMCs, taken from culture after CMV antigen stimulation. CDR3 protein: CASSLAIEPPNEQFF. The nucleotide sequence reads TGTGCCAGCAGCTTAGCGATAGAGCCCCCCAATGAGCAGTTCTTC.